Listed here are 14 T cell receptor beta chains from one sample, sequenced in a study of shared clonotypes between healthy human individuals. Produced via immunoSEQ multiplex PCR; TCRdb's table is partial and in-frame only. The table records some 2,000,000 clones, about 95% of them present only once. Sequenced sample: naive CD4+ T cells sorted from blood. Noted subset: CD45RA+ positively selected. The receptors stem from a man younger than 35 in good health.

This chain connects TRBV2 to TRBJ2-2; 9 nucleotides agree with TRBD1. With V trimmed by 4 bases and J by 6 bases, 6 bases remained unmatched. The CDR3 is made up of 15 amino acids. CDR1 and CDR2 from the germline V gene are SNHLY and FYNNEI. CDR3 amino acids: CASSADRGFAGELFF. CDR3 nucleotide sequence: TGTGCCAGCAGTGCGGACAGGGGATTTGCCGGGGAGCTGTTTTTT.

This chain links TRBV7-9 with TRBJ1-3, with TRBD1 as a possible D gene (6 bases). The germline V gene has CDR1 SEHNR and CDR2 FQNEAQ (reference sequence). The germline V and J ends were trimmed by 5 bases and 1 base, with 18 bases remaining between them. CDR3 length: 17 amino acids. CDR3 protein: CASSTQGGAQSGNTIYF. The CDR3 bases are TGTGCCAGCAGCACACAGGGCGGGGCGCAATCTGGAAACACCATATATTTT.

The chain combines TRBV5-1 with TRBJ2-7; 7 positions match TRBD2. V was clipped by 5 bases and J by 0 bases; unmatched bases: 14. The CDR3 covers 17 residues. Germline V gene lookup returns CDR1 SGHRS and CDR2 YFSETQ. The chain's CDR3 is CASSTSPFASGSYEQYF. As DNA, the CDR3 is TGCGCCAGCAGTACTTCTCCATTTGCTAGCGGCTCCTACGAGCAGTACTTC.

The chain recombines TRBV7-2 with TRBJ2-7; 7 bases are a match to TRBD1. The CDR3 runs to 14 residues. V gave up 4 bases and J gave up 4 bases; unmatched junction bases: 7. Germline V lookup: CDR1 SGHTA, CDR2 FQGNSA. CDR3 sequence: CASSSQTGIYEQYF. CDR3 bases: TGTGCCAGCAGCTCTCAGACAGGGATTTACGAGCAGTACTTC.

As for this clone: At one end the junction does not follow the germline gene, possibly because of a read error. The V and J genes are TRBV7-9 and TRBJ2-7; perhaps TRBD1 as D (6 bases). Germline V gene lookup returns CDR1 SEHNR and CDR2 FQNEAQ (reference sequence). The CDR3 runs to 14 residues. CDR3 DNA sequence: TGTGCCAGCACCTTAGGACAGTTGAACTACGAGCAGTACTTC. Translated: CASTLGQLNYEQYF.

J is TRBJ1-6 and V is TRBV7-2, with 7 bases fitting TRBD1. Germline CDR1 is SGHTA and CDR2 is FQGNSA. After removal of 2 bases from V and 9 bases from J, the junction contained 4 bases not matched to a gene. This CDR3 has 14 residues. The CDR3 reads CASSLRQGPSPLHF. CDR3 DNA sequence: TGTGCCAGCAGCTTACGACAGGGCCCTTCACCCCTCCACTTT.

This sequence joins TRBV5-1 and TRBJ2-7, with D unresolved. CDR1 SGHRS and CDR2 YFSETQ come from the germline V gene. This CDR3 is 11 amino acids long. Trimming cost V 4 bases and J 4 bases, with 6 bases left between them. The CDR3 DNA sequence: TGCGCCAGCAGCGGAATGTACGAGCAGTACTTC. Translation gives CASSGMYEQYF.

The rearrangement joins TRBV11-3 to TRBJ2-1; TRBD2 agrees at 9 bases. This CDR3 is built from 14 residues. With 5 bases clipped from V and 9 bases from J, the junction kept 8 bases outside the gene matches. CDR1 is SGHNT, CDR2 YENEEA, per germline. CDR3 coding DNA: TGTGCCAGCAGCCCCGGGACTAGCATTGGTGAGCAGTTCTTC. It specifies CASSPGTSIGEQFF.

The chain is built from TRBV5-4 and TRBJ2-3; weak D call: TRBD1 (7 bases). This CDR3 has 16 amino acids. With 4 bases removed from V and 5 bases from J, the gap between germline ends came to 20 bases. The germline gives CDR1 SGHNT, CDR2 YYREEE (reference sequence). CDR3 amino acids: CASSAGGGRFRDTQYF. CDR3 sequence (DNA): TGTGCCAGCAGCGCCGGAGGGGGCCGCTTTAGAGATACGCAGTATTTT.

The chain recombines TRBV11-2 with TRBJ2-7, with 9 bases aligning to TRBD1. The V segment lost 5 bases and the J segment 3 bases; nucleotides outside the gene matches: 8. Per germline, CDR1 SGHAT and CDR2 FQNNGV. The CDR3 runs 15 residues. CDR3 region: CASSGGPGQGYEQYF. The CDR3 nucleotides are TGTGCCAGCAGCGGAGGACCGGGACAGGGCTACGAGCAGTACTTC.

A single count supports this clone. The rearrangement joins TRBV28 to TRBJ2-4; 12 bases map to TRBD1. Trimming cost V 4 bases and J 1 base; bases outside gene matches: 14. From germline, CDR1 is MDHEN and CDR2 SYDVKM. The CDR3 length is 20 residues. The CDR3 spells CASSSRPGTGGERAKNIQYF. CDR3 bases: TGTGCCAGCAGTTCCCGTCCCGGGACAGGGGGCGAGCGGGCCAAAAACATTCAGTACTTC.

This chain joins TRBV7-3 and TRBJ2-3; weak D call: TRBD2 (6 bases). The CDR3 has 15 amino acids. V shed 4 bases and J shed 4 bases, with 15 bases lying between them. Germline V gives CDR1 SGHTA, CDR2 FQGTGA. As DNA, the CDR3 is TGTGCCAGCAGCTCTTATAGGGGAGGTGCAGATACGCAGTATTTT. Translating gives CASSSYRGGADTQYF.

A note on this clone: A much larger clonotype is one base distant, so this may be a read error. The chain recombines TRBV13 with TRBJ2-4; no reliable D call. The CDR3 is 12 amino acids. Germline assignment: CDR1 PRHDT and CDR2 FYEKMQ (reference sequence). The ends were cut back, 0 bases at V and 4 bases at J, with 1 base in the middle. CDR3 sequence reads: CASSLGKNIQYF. The CDR3 coding sequence is TGTGCCAGCAGCTTAGGGAAAAACATTCAGTACTTC.

This sequence joins TRBV4-1 and TRBJ2-2, with D tentatively TRBD1 (6 bases). The CDR3 length is 14 residues. The germline V and J ends were trimmed by 2 bases and 3 bases, with 7 bases remaining between them. Germline V gene sequence: CDR1 MGHRA, CDR2 YSYEKL. CDR3 nucleotides: TGCGCCAGCAGCCAAACAGGGTACACCGGGGAGCTGTTTTTT. It specifies CASSQTGYTGELFF.